Sequencing of this T cell receptor (beta chain) was carried out in a study of regulatory T cells in long-lasting Graves disease. The time point denotes: persistent/refractory GD, antithyroid drugs over 5 years with positive TRAb. RNA extracted from PBMCs served as the sequencing template. The TCR beta library used iRepertoire HTBI primers with Arm-PCR amplification of CDR3. TCRdb re-called the multiplex PCR reads with MiXCR, one entry per CDR3 protein. The data contain 250,000 to 300,000 distinct CDR3 sequences, roughly a fifth of them singletons. The receptor's source is a female donor with Graves disease. The material was peripheral blood mononuclear cells (PBMCs), obtained when the disease was refractory, from a patient treated with antithyroid drugs.

The CDR3 DNA reads as TGTGCCAGCAGCCCCGGACCGGGACTTTCCTACGAGCAGTACTTC. The encoded protein is CASSPGPGLSYEQYF. This sequence joins TRBV12-3 or TRBV12-4 and TRBJ2-7, with D tentatively TRBD2 (6 bases). The CDR3 is 15 amino acids. V lost 6 bases, J lost 1 base, and 16 bases lay in between.